This T cell receptor beta chain came from a study of T cell changes during pregnancy in multiple sclerosis. Assay used: immunoSEQ multiplex PCR; TCRdb lists only in-frame clones, some missing. Of fewer than 40,000 clones listed, roughly 89% are singletons. The CDR3 contains 14 residues. V gave up 2 bases and J gave up 2 bases, with 10 bases separating them. The germline CDR1 and CDR2 sequences are SGHNT and YYREEE (reference sequence). The TCR comes from a female donor with multiple sclerosis, enrolled in a pregnancy study. The J gene is TRBJ1-2, the V gene TRBV5-4; TRBD1 might be the D (6 bases). The sequences come from CD8+ T cells from peripheral blood mononuclear cells, collected in the second trimester of pregnancy. This CDR3 is CASSFGQGNYGYTF. CDR3 DNA sequence: TGTGCCAGCAGCTTCGGGCAGGGGAACTATGGCTACACCTTC.